The present TCR beta chain was sequenced within a study of cytomegalovirus exposure and HLA in healthy donors (dated 2017 in TCRdb). Regarding the study in general: An earlier analysis of around 600 of the donors reported 250 to 300 Gb of sequence data and about 100 million unique TCR beta sequences from 150 million to 200 million T cells. Genome-wide SNP genotypes for about 55% of the 666 donors were used in a later genetic analysis, which treated that subset as a discovery cohort. Besides the first cohort of hundreds of subjects, a separate validation cohort made up of 120 different subjects was used. Among the roughly 390 genotyped donors, around 81% belonged to the genetic ancestry cluster associated with self-reported Caucasian donors. On average, about 240,000 unique TCR beta nucleotide sequences were sequenced per donor among fewer than 500 genotyped donors of the cohort, with 15% to 20% of those sequences being non-productive. Every repertoire in the discovery cohort had been generated on one and the same sequencing platform. Four or five DR-DQ haplotypes were treated as single units for association and clustering because of strong linkage in the cohort. In an earlier analysis of 587 of the donors, high-throughput TCR beta sequencing was used to judge whether each TCR beta V gene segment behaved as functional or pseudogenic. High-throughput TCR immunosequencing, statistical association of individual TCRs with disease status, and machine learning were combined to predict cytomegalovirus infection status. An early release covering about 600 HLA-typed donors comprised approximately 300 gigabases of sequencing data and approximately 85 million unique TCR sequences. Both class I and class II loci were covered by HLA typing, at four-digit resolution. The later analysis used no new phenotypic data to find candidate immune exposures, relying instead on TCR beta sequences and their occurrence across donors. The number of donors typed differed by locus, with about 629-630 for A, B, C, DRB1 and DQB1, more than 500 for DQA1, 600 to 610 for DPA1, and roughly 450 for DPB1. Using immunosequencing, the study profiled T cell repertoires from fewer than 700 subjects and related those repertoires to cytomegalovirus serostatus. The study aimed to test whether signatures of past pathogen exposure could be identified by cataloging public T cell receptors. A later analysis re-analyzed previously published TCR beta repertoires from 600 to 850 donors and added high-resolution HLA genotyping to study TCR occurrence patterns. Alongside the repertoire data, information on donor age, sex, ethnicity and CMV serostatus was compiled.

Comments on this clone: The antigen it recognizes is unknown. No much larger clonotype is one base removed from it; base qualities were not supplied.

Library method: the immunoSEQ multiplex PCR assay. A mixture of 60 forward primers for TCR Vbeta segments and 13 reverse primers for TCR Jbeta segments was used in the multiplex PCR. A multiplex PCR assay on genomic DNA amplified the CDR3 region of rearranged TCR beta genes. Amplified TCR beta libraries were sequenced as 87-base-pair reads on the Illumina HiSeq System. The original methods were these. Across the 640 or so repertoires, a later analysis counted about 81 million unique TCR beta chains, 9 million to 14 million of which were shared by at least two donors. To remove PCR and sequencing errors, raw reads were error-corrected and collapsed into unique sequences using a nearest-neighbor algorithm that merged closely related sequences. V, D and J gene segments were assigned by aligning CDR3 sequences to IMGT reference sequences. For a sequence to be retained, at least a six-nucleotide match to both a V gene segment and a J gene segment was required. Rearrangements were called productive when the CDR3 lacked stop codons and stayed in frame with V and J; all others were non-productive. CDR3 was defined by IMGT convention, running from the second conserved V-encoded cysteine to the conserved J-encoded phenylalanine. In an earlier analysis of 587 of the donors, sequences lacking an unambiguous match to a single V gene segment were excluded. An earlier analysis of several hundred of the donors called V segments functional above 56.7% productive rearrangements and segregating when the between-donor standard deviation exceeded 5%. To diagnose cytomegalovirus status from the catalog of TCR beta chain sequences, a statistical classification framework was built. In a later analysis, V and J genes were assigned by comparing TCR nucleotide sequences against IMGT/GENE-DB human TR gene sequences. The TCRdist pipeline was used in a later analysis to assign CDR3 sequences and most-parsimonious VDJ recombination scenarios. In a later analysis, each TCR beta chain was defined by its CDR3 amino acid sequence together with its V-gene family, and reads without a unique V-gene family were excluded. To address suspected cross-contamination and a sequencing artifact, a later analysis removed roughly 640 highly shared, low-generation-probability nucleotide sequences. For each public chain, a later analysis derived a clonal expansion index from normalized ranks of inferred template counts within each repertoire. In a later analysis, generation probabilities were computed with a VDJ recombination model fitted to out-of-frame rearrangements, and the resulting probabilities were checked against IGoR. A later analysis scored TCR-TCR, TCR-HLA and TCR-CMV co-occurrence with hypergeometric tests, applying a repertoire-size bias correction to TCR pairs. In a later analysis, false discovery rates were estimated by permuting HLA or CMV assignments 20 times. In a later analysis, co-occurring TCRs were grouped using DBSCAN, and TCRdist sequence similarity was added for clustering within HLA-allele-positive subsets. Repertoires with fewer than 30,000 or more than 120,000 public chains were left out of co-occurrence clustering, as were about five repertoires with anomalous nucleotide sharing. TCRdb stores this immuneACCESS table with in-frame sequences only. Part of the clones is absent; in the studies checked, under half of the shortfall reflects unresolved V genes, and no reason is known for the rest. V, J and clone size are those of that table, while D and trimming were read from the DNA. In all, the sample holds about 260,000 clones, and roughly 81% of those were seen once. Of the sample, about 2% is held by the ten largest clones.

The cohort comprised hundreds of healthy bone marrow donors. At the time of sampling, every cohort member was nominally healthy, though immune exposures that went unrecorded were likely present. The donor tested CMV seropositive and was one of the 289 seropositive cohort members. Every donor gave a peripheral blood sample, and the peripheral blood mononuclear cells from that sample were used for TCR beta sequencing. The Qiagen DNeasy Blood Extraction Kit was used to extract genomic DNA from the blood cell samples. The germline V gene encodes CDR1 LNHDA and CDR2 SQIVND (reference sequence). The CDR3 covers 14 residues, taking in both the cysteine and the phenylalanine. Only CDR3 DNA is held: 42 bases, read in frame from base 1. V and J are truncated by 4 bases and 2 bases respectively, leaving an intervening sequence of 11 bases. On the study overall, not on this receptor specifically: The study gave a list of 150 to 200 TCR beta chains associated with cytomegalovirus. In a later analysis, the rate of TCR association differed among HLA loci, with DRB1 alleles having the most associated TCRs and HLA-C alleles having the fewest. For the cohort, immune exposure information was limited to CMV serostatus. A further reported finding was that TCR beta sequences accurately predicted the HLA-A and HLA-B alleles for most subjects in the first cohort. The classifier was reported to diagnose cytomegalovirus status with high specificity and sensitivity in both the original cohort and the validation cohort. The sequencing pipeline was judged likely to have produced a cluster of highly shared sequence variants as a technical artifact. Linkage disequilibrium might explain the correlated functional status among segregating V segments, but an unknown experimental factor could not be ruled out. In a later analysis, HLA-associated TCR beta chains were found to be more clonally expanded and to have lower generation probabilities than equally common non-associated chains. In a later genetic analysis, fewer N-insertions in productive TCRs were reported among donors in an Asian-associated ancestry cluster than the 666-donor mean. In an earlier analysis of 587 of the donors, most TCR beta V segments appeared in productive rearrangements about 90% or about 30% of the time, broadly matching IMGT annotations. The 87-base-pair reads could not distinguish some IMGT-functional V segments, including TRBV6-2 and TRBV6-3, so those segments were excluded. Most TCR sequences were observed very rarely across donors, whereas some public TCRs were present in many individuals. According to a later analysis, most CMV-associated TCR beta chains appeared to be HLA-restricted, and the HLA associations seemed to be driven largely by CMV exposure. A few of the identified cytomegalovirus-associated TCR beta chains were confirmed in vitro to be specific for cytomegalovirus antigens. The authors suggested that the approach could potentially be extended to other disease states and immunological phenotypes. In this cohort, only TCR beta chains were sequenced, and detectable features were limited by the absence of alpha or paired-chain data. In a later genetic analysis, a missense DCLRE1C variant was associated with V-gene and J-gene trimming of TCR beta chains, and the association was replicated in an independent cohort. Because counts were too low, about 15 rarely observed V segments, including chromosome 9 orphons, were left out of the earlier analysis of 587 of the donors. When HLA alleles, especially DR and DQ, strongly co-occurred, attributing TCR associations to individual alleles was difficult. Because HLA typing was unavailable for some donors at each locus, only the typed subset was used in association tests. A later analysis reported that several top co-occurrence clusters appeared linked to parvovirus B19, influenza, CMV and Epstein-Barr virus. In a later analysis, about 17,000 TCR beta sequences were associated with specific HLA alleles at a false discovery rate of 0.05. Roughly uniform sequencing depth across donors was assumed in presence/absence analyses, although this assumption may not hold.

The chain is made from TRBV19 and TRBJ1-2; TRBD1 is perhaps the D gene, given 5 matching bases. The clonotype was recovered from a woman aged 40 to 50 in good health and CMV-seropositive. Sequenced sample: PBMCs. Here is the DNA: TGTGCCAGTAGTAGAGCAGGGCGCAACTATGGCTACACCTTC. This is translated as CASSRAGRNYGYTF.